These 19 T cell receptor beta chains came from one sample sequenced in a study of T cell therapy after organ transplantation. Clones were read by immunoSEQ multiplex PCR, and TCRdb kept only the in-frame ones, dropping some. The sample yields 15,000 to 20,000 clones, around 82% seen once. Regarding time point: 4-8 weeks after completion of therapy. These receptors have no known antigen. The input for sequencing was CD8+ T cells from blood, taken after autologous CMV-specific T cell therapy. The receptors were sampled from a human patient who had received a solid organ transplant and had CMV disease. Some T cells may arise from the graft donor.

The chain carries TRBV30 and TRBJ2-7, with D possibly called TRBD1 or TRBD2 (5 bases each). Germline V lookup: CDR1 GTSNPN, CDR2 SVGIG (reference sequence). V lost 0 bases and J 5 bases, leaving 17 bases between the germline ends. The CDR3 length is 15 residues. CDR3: CAWSVSGQGLDEQYF. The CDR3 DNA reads TGTGCCTGGAGTGTCTCGGGGCAGGGTCTCGACGAGCAGTACTTC.

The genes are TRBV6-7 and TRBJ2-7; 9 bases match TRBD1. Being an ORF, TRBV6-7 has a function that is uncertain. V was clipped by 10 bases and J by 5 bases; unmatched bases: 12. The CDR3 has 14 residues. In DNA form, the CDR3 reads TGTGCCACCATGCCCAGGGACAGGGACCACGAGCAGTACTTC. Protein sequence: CATMPRDRDHEQYF.

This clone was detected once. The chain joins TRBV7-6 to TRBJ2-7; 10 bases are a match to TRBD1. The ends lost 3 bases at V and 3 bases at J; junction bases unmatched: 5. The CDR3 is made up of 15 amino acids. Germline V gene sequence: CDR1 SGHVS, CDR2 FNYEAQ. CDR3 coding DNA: TGTGCCAGCAGCTTCCGGACAGGGGGGAACTACGAGCAGTACTTC. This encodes CASSFRTGGNYEQYF.

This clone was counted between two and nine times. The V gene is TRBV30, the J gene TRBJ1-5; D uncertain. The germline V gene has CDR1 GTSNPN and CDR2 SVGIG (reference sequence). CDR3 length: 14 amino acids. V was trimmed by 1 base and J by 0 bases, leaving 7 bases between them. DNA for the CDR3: TGTGCCTGGAGTGACGGGTATAGCAATCAGCCCCAGCATTTT. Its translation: CAWSDGYSNQPQHF.

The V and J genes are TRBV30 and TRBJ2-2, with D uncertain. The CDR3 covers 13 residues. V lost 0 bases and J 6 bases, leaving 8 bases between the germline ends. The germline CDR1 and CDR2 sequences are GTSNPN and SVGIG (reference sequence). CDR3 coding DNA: TGTGCCTGGAGTGTACGTAATGCCGGGGAGCTGTTTTTT. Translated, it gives CAWSVRNAGELFF.

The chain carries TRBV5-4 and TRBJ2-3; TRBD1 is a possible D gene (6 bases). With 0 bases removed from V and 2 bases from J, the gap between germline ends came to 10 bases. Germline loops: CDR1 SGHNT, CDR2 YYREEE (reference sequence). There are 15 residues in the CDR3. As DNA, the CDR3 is TGTGCCAGCAGCTTGGTTCGGGACACCACAGATACGCAGTATTTT. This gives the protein CASSLVRDTTDTQYF. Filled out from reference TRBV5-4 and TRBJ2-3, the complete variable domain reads ETGVTQSPTHLIKTRGQQVTLRCSSQSGHNTVSWYQQALGQGPQFIFQYYREEENGRGNFPPRFSGLQFPNYSSELNVNALELDDSALYLCASSLVRDTTDTQYFGPGTRLTVL.

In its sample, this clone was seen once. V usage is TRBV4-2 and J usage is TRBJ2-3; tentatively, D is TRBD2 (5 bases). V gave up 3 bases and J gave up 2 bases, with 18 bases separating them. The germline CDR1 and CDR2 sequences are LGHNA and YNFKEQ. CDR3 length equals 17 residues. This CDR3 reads CASSHSEVSRFTDTQYF. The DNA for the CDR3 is TGTGCCAGCAGCCATTCGGAGGTCAGTAGATTCACAGATACGCAGTATTTT.

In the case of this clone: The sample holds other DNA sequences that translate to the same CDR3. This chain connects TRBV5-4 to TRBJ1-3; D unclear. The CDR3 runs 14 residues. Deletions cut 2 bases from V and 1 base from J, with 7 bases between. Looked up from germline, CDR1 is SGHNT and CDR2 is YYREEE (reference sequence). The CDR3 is CASSLWASGNTIYF. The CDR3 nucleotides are TGTGCCAGCAGCTTATGGGCATCTGGAAACACCATATATTTT.

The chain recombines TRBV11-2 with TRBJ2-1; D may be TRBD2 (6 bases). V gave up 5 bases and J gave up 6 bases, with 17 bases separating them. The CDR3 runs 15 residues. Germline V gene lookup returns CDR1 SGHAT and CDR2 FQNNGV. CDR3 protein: CASSPQGWRGNEQFF. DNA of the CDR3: TGTGCCAGCAGCCCCCAGGGTTGGCGGGGCAATGAGCAGTTCTTC.

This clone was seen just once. The CDR3 sequence is CASRTEANTDTQYF. CDR3 DNA: TGTGCCAGCCGGACAGAGGCCAACACAGATACGCAGTATTTT. The chain links TRBV27 to TRBJ2-3; D is possibly TRBD1 (6 bases). V lost 8 bases to trimming and J lost 2 bases, with 14 bases between them. The germline CDR1 and CDR2 sequences are MNHEY and SMNVEV (reference sequence). CDR3 length: 14 residues.

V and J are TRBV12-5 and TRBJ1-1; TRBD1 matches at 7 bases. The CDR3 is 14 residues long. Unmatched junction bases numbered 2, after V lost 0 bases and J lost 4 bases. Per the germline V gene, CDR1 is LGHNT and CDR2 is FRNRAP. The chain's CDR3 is CASGLVPGGTEAFF. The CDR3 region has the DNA TGTGCTAGTGGTTTGGTACCAGGGGGCACTGAAGCTTTCTTT.

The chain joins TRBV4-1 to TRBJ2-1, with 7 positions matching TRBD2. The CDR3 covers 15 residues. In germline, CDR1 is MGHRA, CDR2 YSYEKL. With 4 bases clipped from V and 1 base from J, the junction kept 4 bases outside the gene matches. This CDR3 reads CASSLIAGSYNEQFF. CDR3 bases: TGCGCCAGCAGCCTAATAGCGGGTTCCTACAATGAGCAGTTCTTC.

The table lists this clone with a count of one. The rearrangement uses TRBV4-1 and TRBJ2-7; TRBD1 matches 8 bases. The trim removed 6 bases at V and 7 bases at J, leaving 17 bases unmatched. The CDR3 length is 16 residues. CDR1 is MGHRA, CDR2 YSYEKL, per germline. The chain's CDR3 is CASSPNTDRVSGEQYF. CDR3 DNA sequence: TGCGCCAGCAGTCCCAACACGGACAGGGTGAGTGGGGAGCAGTACTTC.

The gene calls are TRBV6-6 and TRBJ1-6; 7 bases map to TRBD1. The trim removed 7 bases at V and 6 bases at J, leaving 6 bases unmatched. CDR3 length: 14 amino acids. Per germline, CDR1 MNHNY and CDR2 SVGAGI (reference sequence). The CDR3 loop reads CASTPGQFNSPLHF. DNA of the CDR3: TGTGCCAGCACCCCGGGACAGTTTAATTCACCCCTCCACTTT.

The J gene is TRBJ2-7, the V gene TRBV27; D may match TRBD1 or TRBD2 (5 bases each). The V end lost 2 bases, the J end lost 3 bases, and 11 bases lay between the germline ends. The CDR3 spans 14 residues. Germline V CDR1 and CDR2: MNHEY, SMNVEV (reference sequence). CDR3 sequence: CASSLVQAGYEQYF. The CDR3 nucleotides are TGTGCCAGCAGTTTAGTACAGGCGGGCTACGAGCAGTACTTC.

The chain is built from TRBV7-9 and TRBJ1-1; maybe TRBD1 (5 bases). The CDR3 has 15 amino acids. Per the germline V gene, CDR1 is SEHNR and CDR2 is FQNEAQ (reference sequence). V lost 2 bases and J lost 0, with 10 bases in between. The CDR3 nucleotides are TGTGCCAGCAGCTTATTAACAGGAGTGAACACTGAAGCTTTCTTT. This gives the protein CASSLLTGVNTEAFF.

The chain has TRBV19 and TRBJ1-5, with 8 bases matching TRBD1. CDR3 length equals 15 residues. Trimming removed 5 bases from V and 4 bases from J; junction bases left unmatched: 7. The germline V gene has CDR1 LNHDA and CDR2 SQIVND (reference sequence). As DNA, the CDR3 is TGTGCCAGTAGTCGCGGCTACAGGGGGAATCAGCCCCAGCATTTT. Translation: CASSRGYRGNQPQHF.

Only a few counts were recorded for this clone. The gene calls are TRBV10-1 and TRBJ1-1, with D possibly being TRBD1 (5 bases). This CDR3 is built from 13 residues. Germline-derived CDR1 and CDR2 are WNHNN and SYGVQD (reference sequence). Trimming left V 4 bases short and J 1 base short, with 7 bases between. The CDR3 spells CASSGGQNTEAFF. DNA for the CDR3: TGCGCCAGCAGTGGAGGACAGAACACTGAAGCTTTCTTT.

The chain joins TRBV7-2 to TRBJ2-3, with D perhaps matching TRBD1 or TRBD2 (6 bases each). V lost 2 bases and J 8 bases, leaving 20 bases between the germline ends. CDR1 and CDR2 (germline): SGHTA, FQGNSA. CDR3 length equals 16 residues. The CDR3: CASSLIEGGRGSTQYF. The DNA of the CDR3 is TGTGCCAGCAGCTTAATAGAGGGGGGCCGTGGGAGTACGCAGTATTTT.